Listed below are T cell receptor beta chains from one sample, sequenced in a study of T-cell memory formation after mild COVID-19. Each CDR3 protein gets one entry after TCRdb re-called the 5' RACE reads with MiXCR. The sample consists of roughly 250,000 distinct CDR3 sequences, approximately 16% of them appearing once. The sample was PBMCs or a T cell subset sorted from them (not recorded which). The receptors were sampled from a man younger than 30 who had mild COVID-19 (a few samples of this study predate the infection). Cell type and time point are not known. Each CDR3 is given with its conserved first and last residue. D genes are given only for firm matches. Not all rows give a size; the values are once, few, many and, for expanded clones, a class.

>.|TRBV7-2|TRBJ2-1|TRBD2
TGTGCCAGCAGGGAAGCGGGGACCCCCTACAATGAGCAGTTCTTC
CASREAGTPYNEQFF
>many|TRBV3-1|TRBJ2-4|.
TGTGCCAGCAGCCAAGATTTGGGGACCAGGATAAACATTCAGTACTTC
CASSQDLGTRINIQYF
>few|TRBV4-3|TRBJ2-3|.
TGCGCCAGCAGCCATAGGACAGAGATTTTCAATACGCAGTATTTT
CASSHRTEIFNTQYF
>few|TRBV28|TRBJ1-6|.
TGTGCCACCGACAGCAGTAATTCACCCCTCCACTTT
CATDSSNSPLHF
>many|TRBV5-1|TRBJ2-3|.
TGCGCCAGCAGCCCTGGGGTGGGAGAGAGAACAGATACGCAGTATTTT
CASSPGVGERTDTQYF
>few|TRBV18|TRBJ1-1|.
TGTGCCAGCTCACCCCGAGGGATCTTTCCGAACACTGAAGCTTTCTTT
CASSPRGIFPNTEAFF
>few|TRBV6-5|TRBJ1-3|.
TGTGCCAGCAGTCCCCGGGCAACCGGTAGCTCTGGAAACACCATATATTTT
CASSPRATGSSGNTIYF
>.|TRBV27|TRBJ2-2|.
TGTGCCAGCAGCCCGCAGGAGATCGGGGAGCTGTTTTTT
CASSPQEIGELFF
>.|TRBV4-3|TRBJ2-3|.
TGCGCCAGCAGCCAACTCCTACTTGTCACAGATACGCAGTATTTT
CASSQLLLVTDTQYF
>few|TRBV7-9|TRBJ2-3|.
TGTGCCAGCAGCGTAGTGGGTTACACAGATACGCAGTATTTT
CASSVVGYTDTQYF
>few|TRBV7-2|TRBJ1-5|.
TGTGCCAGCAGCTTATGGTGGGGGAATCAGCCCCAGCATTTT
CASSLWWGNQPQHF
>many|TRBV5-1|TRBJ1-6|TRBD1
TGCGCCAGCAGCGCCACAGGGGGGAGATCACCCCTCCACTTT
CASSATGGRSPLHF
>.|TRBV5-1|TRBJ2-6|TRBD2
TGCGCCAGCAGCTCGCTGGGACTAGCGGGGCTGTCTCATGGGGCCAACGTCCTGACTTTC
CASSSLGLAGLSHGANVLTF
>.|TRBV7-6|TRBJ2-5|TRBD1
TGTGCCAGCAGCTTTCGCCGGGACAGGGGGCCTAGGGAGACCCAGTACTTC
CASSFRRDRGPRETQYF
>few|TRBV10-3|TRBJ2-7|TRBD2
TGTGCCATCAGTGGATTAGGGACTAGCGGTCTTACGGGATCAAACGAGCAGTACTTC
CAISGLGTSGLTGSNEQYF
>.|TRBV12-3/TRBV12-4|TRBJ2-2|TRBD1
TGTGCCAGCAGTCAGGGGGCTGGTACCGGGGAGCTGTTTTTT
CASSQGAGTGELFF
>.|TRBV2|TRBJ2-7|TRBD1
TGTGCCAGCAGAGAACAGGGGGGCCCCTACGAGCAGTACTTC
CASREQGGPYEQYF
>.|TRBV6-1|TRBJ1-4|.
TGTGCCAGCAGTGAAAGTGGTTACGTCGGAAAACTGTTTTTT
CASSESGYVGKLFF
>.|TRBV4-2|TRBJ1-2|.
TGTGCCAGCAGAGCGACGGAACAGGGCCCTTACTATGGCTACACCTTC
CASRATEQGPYYGYTF
>few|TRBV12-3/TRBV12-4|TRBJ2-1|.
TGTGCCAGCAGTTTAAACCACAGGGTGTCCTACAATGAGCAGTTCTTC
CASSLNHRVSYNEQFF
>.|TRBV10-3|TRBJ2-7|TRBD1
TGTGCCTCGACGGTGGGGGGACAGGGCCTCCGGGAGCAGTACTTC
CASTVGGQGLREQYF
>.|TRBV15|TRBJ1-1|.
TGTGCCACCAGCAGAAGCATTCTTGACACTGAAGCTTTCTTT
CATSRSILDTEAFF
>.|TRBV15|TRBJ1-1|.
TGTGCCACCAGCAGAGGGTGGGGAGGAGAAGCTTTCTTT
CATSRGWGGEAFF
>few|TRBV5-1|TRBJ1-1|.
TGCGCCAGCAGCCCGCGGGCGTTAGGCGGTCACACTGAAGCTTTCTTT
CASSPRALGGHTEAFF
>few|TRBV6-2/TRBV6-3|TRBJ2-2|.
TGTGCCAGCAGTTACGATGGGGGACACACCGGGGAGCTGTTTTTT
CASSYDGGHTGELFF
>.|TRBV7-9|TRBJ2-3|.
TGTGCCAGCAGCTTAGGGTATAGTGCCTTCACAGATACGCAGTATTTT
CASSLGYSAFTDTQYF
>.|TRBV27|TRBJ2-2|TRBD1
TGTGCCAGCAGTTTATCGGGGAGACAGGGGTGGCAAGGCACCGGGGAGCTGTTTTTT
CASSLSGRQGWQGTGELFF
>.|TRBV5-6|TRBJ1-3|.
TGTGCCAGCAGCTTGCGTCGTGGAAACACCATATATTTT
CASSLRRGNTIYF
>many|TRBV5-5|TRBJ1-1|.
TGTGCCAGCAGCGGTTCTGGACCGGGCCGCCTGAACACTGAAGCTTTCTTT
CASSGSGPGRLNTEAFF
>few|TRBV5-1|TRBJ1-4|.
TGCGCCAGCAGCCAAGGGAGTCGGATCGGAAAACTGTTTTTT
CASSQGSRIGKLFF
>.|TRBV12-3/TRBV12-4|TRBJ2-1|TRBD2
TGTGCCAGCAGATCCGGGACTAGGGAGGGTGAGCAGTTCTTC
CASRSGTREGEQFF
>.|TRBV19|TRBJ1-6|TRBD1
TGTGCCAGTAGCGGGACAGGGGGCGATTGGCCCTATAATTCACCCCTCCACTTT
CASSGTGGDWPYNSPLHF
>few|TRBV6-6|TRBJ2-2|.
TGTGCCAGCAGTTACTCGACAGCCCAGGGCTCGAACACCGGGGAGCTGTTTTTT
CASSYSTAQGSNTGELFF
>.|TRBV7-3|TRBJ2-1|.
TGTGCCAGCAGCCGTTTTGGGACGGTGGGCGATGAGCAGTTCTTC
CASSRFGTVGDEQFF
>.|TRBV5-1|TRBJ2-5|.
TGCGCCAGCAGCTTCCGGGCAACACGGGGAGAGACCCAGTACTTC
CASSFRATRGETQYF
>.|TRBV7-2|TRBJ1-2|.
TGTGCCAGCAGCTTAGGGGCAGCTAAACTTAACTATGGCTACACCTTC
CASSLGAAKLNYGYTF
>.|TRBV21-1|TRBJ2-4|.
TGTGCCAGCACCTGTATGGACGGAGCCAAAAACATTCAGTACTTC
CASTCMDGAKNIQYF
>many|TRBV3-1|TRBJ2-7|.
TGTGCCAGCAGCCAATTCCTGGGGGTTCAGCAGTACTTC
CASSQFLGVQQYF
>few|TRBV7-2|TRBJ2-5|.
TGTGCCAGCAGCTCAGGCCAAGAGACCCAGTACTTC
CASSSGQETQYF
>.|TRBV6-2/TRBV6-3|TRBJ2-7|.
TGTGCCAGCAGTACGCGACAAGGGGCTCTTGAGGAGCAGTACTTC
CASSTRQGALEEQYF
>few|TRBV5-1|TRBJ2-2|.
TGCGCCAGCAGCTTCCTATCCCTGGACGACAACACCGGGGAGCTGTTTTTT
CASSFLSLDDNTGELFF
>few|TRBV20-1|TRBJ1-5|.
TGCAGTGCTAGCTCCGTCGGCAATCAGCCCCAGCATTTT
CSASSVGNQPQHF
>.|TRBV29-1|TRBJ2-2|TRBD1
TGCAGCGTTGAAGGGACAGGGGAGAACACCGGGGAGCTGTTTTTT
CSVEGTGENTGELFF
>many|TRBV5-4|TRBJ1-1|TRBD1
TGTGCCAGCAGCCTGCAGGGGGTGAACACTGAAGCTTTCTTT
CASSLQGVNTEAFF
>few|TRBV5-1|TRBJ1-4|TRBD1
TGCGCCAGCAGCTTGGACAGGGGGAGCGAAAAACTGTTTTTT
CASSLDRGSEKLFF
>.|TRBV2|TRBJ2-1|.
TGTGCCACCAAAACCTACAATGAGCAGTTCTTC
CATKTYNEQFF
>.|TRBV7-2|TRBJ2-5|.
TGTGCCTCAGAGGGGGGATGGGAGACCCAGTACTTC
CASEGGWETQYF
>.|TRBV18|TRBJ1-1|TRBD1
TGTGCCAGCTCGGCTCTGGGACAGGGCGCTGAAGCTTTCTTT
CASSALGQGAEAFF